The 10 T cell receptor beta chains below come from one sample, sequenced in a study of cytomegalovirus exposure and HLA in healthy donors. With 60 Vbeta and 13 Jbeta primers, the PCR was carried out. Repertoires were generated with immunoSEQ multiplex PCR, while TCRdb's copy carries only in-frame clones and drops some. The sample contains around 150,000 clones, 80% of which appear only once. Sequencing was performed on PBMCs. The receptors shown here come from a man aged 50-59 years in good health and CMV-seronegative.

The genes are TRBV30 and TRBJ2-7, with TRBD1 matching over 8 bases. Per germline, CDR1 GTSNPN and CDR2 SVGIG (reference sequence). The ends lost 5 bases at V and 2 bases at J; junction bases unmatched: 5. This CDR3 spans 13 amino acids. The CDR3 nucleotides are TGTGCCTGGGGGACAGGCGGACCCTACGAGCAGTACTTC. Translating it yields CAWGTGGPYEQYF.

The J gene is TRBJ1-3, the V gene TRBV9; tentative D call: TRBD1 (5 bases). Germline loops: CDR1 SGDLS, CDR2 YYNGEE. V lost 4 bases and J lost 0, with 17 bases in between. CDR3 size: 17 residues. DNA for the CDR3: TGTGCCAGCAGCCCCCAAAGGGGAGGGATCTCTGGAAACACCATATATTTT. This codes for CASSPQRGGISGNTIYF.

V gene TRBV27 combines with J gene TRBJ2-7; TRBD1 agrees at 7 bases. V lost 3 bases to trimming and J lost 2 bases; unmatched junction nucleotides: 7. Germline values: CDR1 MNHEY, CDR2 SMNVEV (reference sequence). This CDR3 is 15 amino acids long. For the CDR3, the DNA is TGTGCCAGCAGTTTCGGACAGGCGGGTACCTACGAGCAGTACTTC. It specifies CASSFGQAGTYEQYF.

The CDR3 spells CASSSPIGKTGGNEKLFF. The CDR3 coding sequence is TGCGCCAGCAGCTCACCAATCGGAAAGACAGGGGGTAATGAAAAACTGTTTTTT. The V gene is TRBV5-1, the J gene TRBJ1-4; 9 positions agree with TRBD1. Germline V gene sequence: CDR1 SGHRS, CDR2 YFSETQ. This CDR3 comprises 18 residues. The junction had 13 bases not matched to a gene; V was cut back by 3 bases and J by 4 bases. The full variable domain, completed using reference TRBV5-1 and TRBJ1-4, is KAGVTQTPRYLIKTRGQQVTLSCSPISGHRSVSWYQQTPGQGLQFLFEYFSETQRNKGNFPGRFSGRQFSNSRSEMNVSTLELGDSALYLCASSSPIGKTGGNEKLFFGSGTQLSVL.

This chain uses TRBV27 with TRBJ2-3, with 8 nucleotides matching TRBD2. The CDR3 loop spans 15 amino acids. The V and J ends lost 5 bases and 5 bases, in that order; junction bases with no gene match: 9. Germline CDR1 reads MNHEY; CDR2 reads SMNVEV (reference sequence). CDR3 sequence (DNA): TGTGCCAGCAGTCCCCTTTCGAGCGGGAGAGATACGCAGTATTTT. Amino acids: CASSPLSSGRDTQYF.

The chain is built from TRBV9 and TRBJ2-7; 8 nucleotides align to TRBD2. The germline V gene has CDR1 SGDLS and CDR2 YYNGEE. The trim removed 3 bases at V and 6 bases at J, leaving 2 bases unmatched. The CDR3 extends over 12 amino acids. CDR3 nucleotides: TGTGCCAGCAGCGGGACTAGCATCGAGCAGTACTTC. It codes for CASSGTSIEQYF.

The rearrangement links TRBV6-1 to TRBJ1-6; D is possibly TRBD1 (6 bases). The CDR3 runs 14 residues. CDR1 and CDR2 from the germline V gene are MNHNS and SASEGT. V gave up 7 bases and J gave up 7 bases, with 14 bases separating them. DNA of the CDR3: TGTGCCAGCAACGAACAGGGACGAAATTCACCCCTCCACTTT. Its translation is CASNEQGRNSPLHF.

The chain couples TRBV13 to TRBJ2-1, with 8 bases lining up with TRBD2. The CDR3 runs 17 residues. CDR1 and CDR2 (germline): PRHDT, FYEKMQ (reference sequence). The J segment lost 5 bases and the V segment lost 4 bases, leaving 13 bases of the junction unmatched. The CDR3 loop reads CASSWASGRWGDNEQFF. The CDR3 DNA reads as TGTGCCAGCAGCTGGGCTAGCGGGCGGTGGGGGGACAATGAGCAGTTCTTC.

The chain links TRBV27 to TRBJ2-1, with TRBD2 identical over 13 bases. Trimming removed 5 bases from V and 4 bases from J; junction bases left unmatched: 8. The CDR3 is made up of 17 amino acids. Germline assignment: CDR1 MNHEY and CDR2 SMNVEV (reference sequence). This CDR3 is CASSPMGLAGPYNEQFF. CDR3 DNA: TGTGCCAGCAGTCCAATGGGACTAGCGGGACCGTACAATGAGCAGTTCTTC.

The V and J genes are TRBV4-2 and TRBJ2-2; D call uncertain. The CDR3 length is 15 residues. CDR1 is LGHNA and CDR2 is YNFKEQ in the germline V gene. V was trimmed by 1 base and J by 3 bases, leaving 9 bases between them. This chain's CDR3 is CASSQVQIDTGELFF. The CDR3 region has the DNA TGTGCCAGCAGCCAAGTGCAGATTGACACCGGGGAGCTGTTTTTT.